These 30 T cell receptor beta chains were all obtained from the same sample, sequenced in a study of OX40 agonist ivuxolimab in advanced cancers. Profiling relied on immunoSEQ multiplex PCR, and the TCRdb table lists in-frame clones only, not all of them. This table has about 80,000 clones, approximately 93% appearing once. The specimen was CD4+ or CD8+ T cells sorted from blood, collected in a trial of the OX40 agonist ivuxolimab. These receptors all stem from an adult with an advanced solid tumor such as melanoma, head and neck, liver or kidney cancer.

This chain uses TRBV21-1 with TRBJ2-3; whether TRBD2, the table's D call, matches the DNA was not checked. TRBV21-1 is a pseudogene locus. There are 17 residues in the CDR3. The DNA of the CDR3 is TGTGCCAGCAGCCTACGGGTAGGCTCACCCTGCACAGATACGCAGTATTTT. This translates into CASSLRVGSPCTDTQYF.

The CDR3 DNA follows: TGTGCCAGCAGCCATGGTTCTAACTATGGCTACACCTTC. Translation gives CASSHGSNYGYTF. This chain connects TRBV27 to TRBJ1-2; D remains ambiguous. V dropped 6 bases and J dropped 0 bases, with 8 bases sitting between them. Per germline, CDR1 MNHEY and CDR2 SMNVEV (reference sequence). The CDR3 is 13 amino acids.

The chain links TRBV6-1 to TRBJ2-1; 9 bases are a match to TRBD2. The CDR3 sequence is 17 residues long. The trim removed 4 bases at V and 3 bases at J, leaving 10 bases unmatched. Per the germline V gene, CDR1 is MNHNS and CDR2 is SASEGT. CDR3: CASSGWTSDSIYNEQFF. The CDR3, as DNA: TGTGCCAGCAGTGGTTGGACTAGCGACAGTATCTACAATGAGCAGTTCTTC.

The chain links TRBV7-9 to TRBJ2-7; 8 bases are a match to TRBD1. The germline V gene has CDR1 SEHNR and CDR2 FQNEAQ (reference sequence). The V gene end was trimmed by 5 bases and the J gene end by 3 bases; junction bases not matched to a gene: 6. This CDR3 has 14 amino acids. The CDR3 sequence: CASSAGTGGYEQYF. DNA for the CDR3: TGTGCCAGCAGCGCCGGAACAGGGGGCTACGAGCAGTACTTC.

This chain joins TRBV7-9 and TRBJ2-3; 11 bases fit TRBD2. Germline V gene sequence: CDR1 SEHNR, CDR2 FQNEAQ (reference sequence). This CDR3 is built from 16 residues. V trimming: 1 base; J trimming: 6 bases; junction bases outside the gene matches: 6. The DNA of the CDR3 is TGTGCCAGCAGCTTAGTAATACTAGCGGGGGAGGATACGCAGTATTTT. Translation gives CASSLVILAGEDTQYF.

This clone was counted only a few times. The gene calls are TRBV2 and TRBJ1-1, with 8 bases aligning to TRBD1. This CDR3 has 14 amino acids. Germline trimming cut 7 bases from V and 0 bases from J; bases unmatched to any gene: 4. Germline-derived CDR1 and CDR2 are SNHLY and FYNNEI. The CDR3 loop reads CASNRGFMNTEAFF. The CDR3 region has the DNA TGTGCCAGCAACAGGGGGTTCATGAACACTGAAGCTTTCTTT.

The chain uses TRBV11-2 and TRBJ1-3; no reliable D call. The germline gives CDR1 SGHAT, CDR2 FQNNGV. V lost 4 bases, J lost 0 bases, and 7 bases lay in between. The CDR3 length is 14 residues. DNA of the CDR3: TGTGCCAGCAGCTCAAGAGGCTCTGGAAACACCATATATTTT. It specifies CASSSRGSGNTIYF.

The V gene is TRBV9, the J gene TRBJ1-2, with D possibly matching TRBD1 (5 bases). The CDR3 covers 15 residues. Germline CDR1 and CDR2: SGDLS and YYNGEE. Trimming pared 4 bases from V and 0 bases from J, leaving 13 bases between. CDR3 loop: CASSPDGGANYGYTF. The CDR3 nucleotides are TGTGCCAGCAGCCCAGATGGGGGGGCTAACTATGGCTACACCTTC.

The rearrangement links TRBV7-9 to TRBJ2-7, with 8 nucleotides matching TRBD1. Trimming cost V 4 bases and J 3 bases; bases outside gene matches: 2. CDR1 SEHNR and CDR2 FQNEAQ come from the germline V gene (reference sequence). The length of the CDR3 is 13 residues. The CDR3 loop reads CASSSRGRYEQYF. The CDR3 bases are TGTGCCAGCAGCTCCAGGGGGCGCTACGAGCAGTACTTC.

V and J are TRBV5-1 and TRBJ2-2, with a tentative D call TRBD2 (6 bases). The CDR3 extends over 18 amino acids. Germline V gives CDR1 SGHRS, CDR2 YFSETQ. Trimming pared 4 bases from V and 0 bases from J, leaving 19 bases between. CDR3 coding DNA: TGCGCCAGCAGCCCCAGACTACAGCGGAGGGCGAACACCGGGGAGCTGTTTTTT. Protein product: CASSPRLQRRANTGELFF.

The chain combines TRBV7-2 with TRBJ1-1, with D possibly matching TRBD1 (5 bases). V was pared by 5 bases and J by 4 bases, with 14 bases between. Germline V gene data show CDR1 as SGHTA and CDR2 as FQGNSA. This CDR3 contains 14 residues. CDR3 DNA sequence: TGTGCCAGCAGCCAGCAAGGGGATTTCACTGAAGCTTTCTTT. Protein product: CASSQQGDFTEAFF.

For the CDR3, the DNA is TGTGCCAGCAGCCTAGACAGTTCCTACGAGCAGTACTTC. Translation: CASSLDSSYEQYF. V and J are TRBV7-8 and TRBJ2-7, with D possibly TRBD1 on 5 matching bases. The CDR3 covers 13 residues. The V gene lost 5 bases and the J gene lost 1 base, with 9 bases spanning the gap. Germline CDR1 is SGHVS and CDR2 is FQNEAQ.

CDR3 sequence reads: CASSTRTLKETQYF. CDR3 DNA sequence: TGTGCCAGCAGCACCCGGACACTCAAAGAGACCCAGTACTTC. The J gene is TRBJ2-5, the V gene TRBV21-1; the D segment call TRBD1 is taken from the table without a DNA check. TRBV21-1 corresponds to a pseudogene. The CDR3 contains 14 residues.

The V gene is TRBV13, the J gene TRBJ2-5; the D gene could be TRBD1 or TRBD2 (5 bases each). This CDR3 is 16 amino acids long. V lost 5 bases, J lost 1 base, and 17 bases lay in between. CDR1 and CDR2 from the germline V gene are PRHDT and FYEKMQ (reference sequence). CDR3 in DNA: TGTGCCAGCAGCGCCCGCGGATCCGGGACCCAAGAGACCCAGTACTTC. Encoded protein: CASSARGSGTQETQYF.

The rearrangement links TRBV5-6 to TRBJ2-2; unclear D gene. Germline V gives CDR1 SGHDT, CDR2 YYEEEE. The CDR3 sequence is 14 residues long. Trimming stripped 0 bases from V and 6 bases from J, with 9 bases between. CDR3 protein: CASSLALSPGELFF. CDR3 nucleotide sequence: TGTGCCAGCAGCTTGGCTCTCAGCCCCGGGGAGCTGTTTTTT. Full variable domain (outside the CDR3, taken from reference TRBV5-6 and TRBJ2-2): DAGVTQSPTHLIKTRGQQVTLRCSPKSGHDTVSWYQQALGQGPQFIFQYYEEEERQRGNFPDRFSGHQFPNYSSELNVNALLLGDSALYLCASSLALSPGELFFGEGSRLTVL.

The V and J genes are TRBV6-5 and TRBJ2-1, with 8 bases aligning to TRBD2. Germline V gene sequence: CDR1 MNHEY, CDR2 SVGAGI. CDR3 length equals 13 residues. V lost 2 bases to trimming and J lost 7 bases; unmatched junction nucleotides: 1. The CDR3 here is CASSYRLANEQFF. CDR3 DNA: TGTGCCAGCAGTTACCGACTAGCGAATGAGCAGTTCTTC.

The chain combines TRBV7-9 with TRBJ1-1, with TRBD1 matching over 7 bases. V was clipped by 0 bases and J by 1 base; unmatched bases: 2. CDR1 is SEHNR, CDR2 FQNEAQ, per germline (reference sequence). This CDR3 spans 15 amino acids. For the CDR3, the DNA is TGTGCCAGCAGCTTAGCCAGGGGGGAGAACACTGAAGCTTTCTTT. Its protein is CASSLARGENTEAFF.

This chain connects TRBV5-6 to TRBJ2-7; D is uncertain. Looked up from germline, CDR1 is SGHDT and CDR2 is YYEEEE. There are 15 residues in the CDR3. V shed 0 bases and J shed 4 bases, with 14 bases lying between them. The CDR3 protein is CASSLEGPLVYEQYF. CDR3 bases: TGTGCCAGCAGCTTGGAGGGCCCATTAGTGTACGAGCAGTACTTC.

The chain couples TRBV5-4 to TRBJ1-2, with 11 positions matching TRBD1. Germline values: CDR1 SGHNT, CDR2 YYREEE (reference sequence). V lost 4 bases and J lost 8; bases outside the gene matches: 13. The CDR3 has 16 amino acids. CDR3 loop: CASSPRSGQGAEGYTF. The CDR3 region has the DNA TGTGCCAGCAGCCCAAGATCAGGACAGGGGGCAGAGGGCTACACCTTC.

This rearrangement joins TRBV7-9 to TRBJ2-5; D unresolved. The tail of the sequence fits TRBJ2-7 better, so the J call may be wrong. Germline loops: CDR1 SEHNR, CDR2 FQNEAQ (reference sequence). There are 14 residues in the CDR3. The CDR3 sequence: CASSRWENTYEQYF. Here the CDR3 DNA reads TGTGCCAGCAGCCGGTGGGAAAACACCTACGAGCAGTACTTC.

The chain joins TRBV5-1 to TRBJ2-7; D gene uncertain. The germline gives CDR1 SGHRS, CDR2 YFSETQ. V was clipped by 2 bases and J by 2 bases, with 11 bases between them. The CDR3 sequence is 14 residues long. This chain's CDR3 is CASSFGSFPYEQYF. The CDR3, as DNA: TGCGCCAGCAGCTTCGGCAGTTTTCCCTACGAGCAGTACTTC.

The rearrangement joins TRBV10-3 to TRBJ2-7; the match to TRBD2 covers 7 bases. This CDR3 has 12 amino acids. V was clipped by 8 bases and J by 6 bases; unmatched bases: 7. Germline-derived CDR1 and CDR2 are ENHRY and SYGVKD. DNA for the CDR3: TGTGCCATCGAGGGACTAACCGGCGAGCAGTACTTC. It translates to CAIEGLTGEQYF.

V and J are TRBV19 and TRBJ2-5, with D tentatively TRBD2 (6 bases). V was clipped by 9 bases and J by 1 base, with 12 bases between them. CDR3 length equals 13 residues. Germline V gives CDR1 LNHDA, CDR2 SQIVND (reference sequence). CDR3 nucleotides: TGTGCCAGCAGATTAGCGGTCCAAGAGACCCAGTACTTC. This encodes CASRLAVQETQYF.

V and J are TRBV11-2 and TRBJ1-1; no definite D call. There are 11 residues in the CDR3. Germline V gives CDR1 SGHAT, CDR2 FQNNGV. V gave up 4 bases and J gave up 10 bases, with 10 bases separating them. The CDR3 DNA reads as TGTGCCAGCAGCTCCTCCCGGGGAGCTTTCTTT. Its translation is CASSSSRGAFF.

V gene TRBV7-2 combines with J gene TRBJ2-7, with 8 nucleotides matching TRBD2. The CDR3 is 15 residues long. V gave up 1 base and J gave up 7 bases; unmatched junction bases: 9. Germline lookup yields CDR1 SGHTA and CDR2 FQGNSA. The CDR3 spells CASSLVWGGRQEQYF. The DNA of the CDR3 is TGTGCCAGCAGCTTAGTTTGGGGCGGGAGGCAAGAGCAGTACTTC.

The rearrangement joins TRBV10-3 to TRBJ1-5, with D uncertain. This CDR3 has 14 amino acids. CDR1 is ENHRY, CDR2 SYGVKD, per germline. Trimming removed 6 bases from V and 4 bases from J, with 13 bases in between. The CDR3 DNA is TGTGCCATCAGGGACCCGGCGGAAAATCAGCCCCAGCATTTT. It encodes CAIRDPAENQPQHF.

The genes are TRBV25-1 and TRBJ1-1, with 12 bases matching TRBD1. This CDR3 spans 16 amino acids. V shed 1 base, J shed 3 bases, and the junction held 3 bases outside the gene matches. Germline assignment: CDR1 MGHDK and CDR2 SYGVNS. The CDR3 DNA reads TGTGCCAGCAGTGAATGGGACAGGGGGCTTTACACTGAAGCTTTCTTT. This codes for CASSEWDRGLYTEAFF.

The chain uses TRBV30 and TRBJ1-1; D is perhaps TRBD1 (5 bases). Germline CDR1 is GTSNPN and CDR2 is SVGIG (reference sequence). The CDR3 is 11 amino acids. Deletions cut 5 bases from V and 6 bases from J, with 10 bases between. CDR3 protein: CAWRRGSEAFF. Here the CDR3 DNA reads TGTGCCTGGCGAAGGGGCTCTGAAGCTTTCTTT.

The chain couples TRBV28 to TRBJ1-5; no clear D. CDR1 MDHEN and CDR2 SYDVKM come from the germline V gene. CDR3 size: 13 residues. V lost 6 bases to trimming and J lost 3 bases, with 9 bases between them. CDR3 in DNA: TGTGCCAGCAGCCCTCACTCCAATCAGCCCCAGCATTTT. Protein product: CASSPHSNQPQHF.

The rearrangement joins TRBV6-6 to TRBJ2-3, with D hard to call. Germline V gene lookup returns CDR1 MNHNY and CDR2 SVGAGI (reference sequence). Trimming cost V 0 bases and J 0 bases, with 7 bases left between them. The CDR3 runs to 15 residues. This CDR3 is CASSYSSSSTDTQYF. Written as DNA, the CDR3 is TGTGCCAGCAGTTACTCGTCATCTAGCACAGATACGCAGTATTTT.